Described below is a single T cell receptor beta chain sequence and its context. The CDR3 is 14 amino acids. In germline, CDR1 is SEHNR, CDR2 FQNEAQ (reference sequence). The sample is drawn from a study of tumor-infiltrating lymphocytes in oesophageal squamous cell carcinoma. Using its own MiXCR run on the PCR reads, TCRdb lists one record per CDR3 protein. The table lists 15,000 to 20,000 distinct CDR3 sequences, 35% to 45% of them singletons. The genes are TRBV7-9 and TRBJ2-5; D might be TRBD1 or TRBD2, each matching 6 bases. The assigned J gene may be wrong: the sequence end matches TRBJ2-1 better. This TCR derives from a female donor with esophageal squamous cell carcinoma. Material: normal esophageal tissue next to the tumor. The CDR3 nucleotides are TGTGCCAGCAGCTTTTCGGGGGCCTCGGGTGAGCAGTTCTTC. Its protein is CASSFSGASGEQFF.